Listed below are T cell receptor beta chains from one sample, sequenced in a study of T cells in Graves' hyperthyroidism and ophthalmopathy. TCRdb passed the multiplex PCR reads through MiXCR, listing each CDR3 protein once. The sample consists of approximately 530,000 distinct CDR3 sequences, 15% to 20% of them appearing once. The sequenced sample consisted of blood. These receptors were obtained from a woman between 18 and 30 years old with Graves' hyperthyroidism. CDR3s include the opening cysteine and the closing phenylalanine or tryptophan. The D gene is left open where the match is weak. Rows may omit the clone size; those that give it use once, few, many or a size class.

j_gene,v_gene,d_gene,abundance,CDR3nt,CDR3aa
TRBJ1-2,TRBV12-3/TRBV12-4,TRBD1,many,TGTGCCAGCAGTTTCGGTCAGGGGGCGTATGGCTACACCTTC,CASSFGQGAYGYTF
TRBJ2-1,TRBV4-1,TRBD2,.,TGCGCCAGCAGCCACTTCGGGGGGACTAGCGGGAGCAGCAATGAGCAGTTCTTC,CASSHFGGTSGSSNEQFF
TRBJ1-2,TRBV11-3,TRBD1,many,TGTGCCAGCGGTCGAGGGGGCGCAAACTATGGCTACACCTTC,CASGRGGANYGYTF
TRBJ1-5,TRBV28,TRBD1,.,TGTGCCAGCAGACAGGGGGGTGCCAATCAGCCCCAGCATTTT,CASRQGGANQPQHF
TRBJ1-1,TRBV12-3/TRBV12-4,.,many,TGTGCCAGCACCTCGGACGGGGCCACTGAAGCTTTCTTT,CASTSDGATEAFF
TRBJ2-3,TRBV3-1,TRBD2,many,TGTGCCAGCAGTCGAATAGCGGGGGGAAGCACAGATACGCAGTATTTT,CASSRIAGGSTDTQYF
TRBJ2-1,TRBV18,.,many,TGTGCCAGCTCACCACAGGGGGGTGAGCAGTTCTTC,CASSPQGGEQFF
TRBJ1-6,TRBV20-1,TRBD1,few,TGCAGTGTTAGGGACAGGGGGTCCAGCTCCTATAATTCACCCCTCCACTTT,CSVRDRGSSSYNSPLHF
TRBJ2-7,TRBV20-1,TRBD1,many,TGCAGTGCTCGTCCGGACAGGGCAATTGAAACGAGGAACTACGAGCAGTACTTC,CSARPDRAIETRNYEQYF
TRBJ2-1,TRBV6-2/TRBV6-3,TRBD2,.,TGTGCCAGCAGTTACGGGCGCGGGGGACTAGCTCACCGCAACAATGAGCAGTTCTTC,CASSYGRGGLAHRNNEQFF
TRBJ2-1,TRBV7-9,TRBD2,.,TGTGCCAGCAGCTCCCCGCCGGGACTAGCGGTCTCCTACAATGAGCAGTTCTTC,CASSSPPGLAVSYNEQFF
TRBJ2-7,TRBV5-6,.,.,TGTGCCAGCAGCGGTGGGACCGAAAGCTCCTACGAGCAGTACTTC,CASSGGTESSYEQYF
TRBJ1-5,TRBV4-1,.,.,TGCGCCAGCAGCCAAGAGGTGACGGGAAAAATCAGCAATCAGCCCCAGCATTTT,CASSQEVTGKISNQPQHF
TRBJ2-2,TRBV7-8,TRBD2,few,TGTGCCAGCAGCTGGACTAGGATGGGCGGGGAGCTGTTTTTT,CASSWTRMGGELFF
TRBJ1-5,TRBV5-6,TRBD1,few,TGTGCCAGCAGCTGGGGACAGGGGAGTCAGCCCCAGCATTTT,CASSWGQGSQPQHF
TRBJ1-6,TRBV29-1,.,few,TGCAGCGTTGGAGTGCGTCCCGATTCACCCCTCCACTTT,CSVGVRPDSPLHF